Listed below are T cell receptor beta chains from one sample, sequenced in a study of blood T cell repertoires in COVID-19. Only in-frame clones appear in the TCRdb table, and some are missing; sequencing was by immunoSEQ multiplex PCR. The sample gives hundreds of thousands of clones, about 83% of which show up once; over 0.95% is in the top ten. The sample taken for sequencing was peripheral blood. The receptors were sampled from a woman in her thirties with COVID-19, enrolled during active disease. The CDR3 runs from the conserved cysteine through the conserved F or W. A D gene is named only where the DNA matches it firmly. The size field is filled for only some rows; it gives once, few, many or a size class.

V gene,D gene,clone size,J gene,CDR3 DNA,CDR3 protein
TRBV12-5,TRBD1,-,TRBJ2-3,TGTGCTAGTGGTTTGGTTGCCGGGACAGGGGACCCAGATACGCAGTATTTT,CASGLVAGTGDPDTQYF
TRBV7-9,-,-,TRBJ1-1,TGTGCCAGCAGCTCACGAGGGATGCATGTGAACACTGAAGCTTTCTTT,CASSSRGMHVNTEAFF
TRBV10-3,-,-,TRBJ2-1,TGTGCCATCAGTGAGTCGATTGCCGGTAACAATGAGCAGTTCTTC,CAISESIAGNNEQFF
TRBV19,-,-,TRBJ2-3,TGTGCCAGTAGTTTTGTAGGGGGGGCGAGCACAGATACGCAGTATTTT,CASSFVGGASTDTQYF
TRBV2,-,-,TRBJ2-2,TGTGCCAGCAGGGAGGGGCAGGTCCCCGGGGAGCTGTTTTTT,CASREGQVPGELFF
TRBV5-6,-,-,TRBJ2-2,TGTGCCAGCAGCTTTTTCGCGACCGGGGAGCTGTTTTTT,CASSFFATGELFF
TRBV9,TRBD2,-,TRBJ2-5,TGTGCCAGCTCACGGACTAGCGGGGAAGAGACCCAGTACTTC,CASSRTSGEETQYF
TRBV27,TRBD1,-,TRBJ1-6,TGTGCCAGCAAAGACAGGGTGGGAATCGGTTCACCCCTCCACTTT,CASKDRVGIGSPLHF
TRBV5-4,TRBD1,-,TRBJ2-3,TGTGCCAGCAGCGGAGGACAGGGCGGCACAGATACGCAGTATTTT,CASSGGQGGTDTQYF
TRBV7-2,-,-,TRBJ2-7,TGTGCCAGCAGCTTATCCAACCCCCTAGGCGAGCAGTACTTC,CASSLSNPLGEQYF
TRBV24-1,TRBD2,-,TRBJ2-1,TGTGCCACCGGGGCTAGCGGTTACAATGAGCAGTTCTTC,CATGASGYNEQFF
TRBV6-5,TRBD1,-,TRBJ2-7,TGTGCCAGCAGTTATTCGACAGGGACGAGCGAGCAGTACTTC,CASSYSTGTSEQYF
TRBV27,TRBD1,-,TRBJ2-7,TGTGCCAGCAGTTTGACAGGGGGGTGGTACGAGCAGTACTTC,CASSLTGGWYEQYF
TRBV7-2,TRBD1,-,TRBJ1-3,TGTGCCAGCAGCACATACGGACAGGGGAACGGAAACACCATATATTTT,CASSTYGQGNGNTIYF
TRBV2,TRBD2,few,TRBJ2-5,TGTGCCAGCAGTGAACACTTAGCGGGTGCGGAAGAGACCCAGTACTTC,CASSEHLAGAEETQYF
TRBV30,-,-,TRBJ1-2,TGTGCCTGGGGGACGGGTGGTGGCTACACCTTC,CAWGTGGGYTF
TRBV7-2,-,-,TRBJ2-5,TGTGCCAGCAGCCCCCAGGGGAGCGCGGGCGAGACCCAGTACTTC,CASSPQGSAGETQYF
TRBV19,TRBD1,-,TRBJ2-2,TGTGCCAGTAGTCGGGACAGGGCGGGCACCGGGGAGCTGTTTTTT,CASSRDRAGTGELFF
TRBV27,-,-,TRBJ1-5,TGTGCCAGCAGTTTAATGCAGTCCTATCAGCCCCAGCATTTT,CASSLMQSYQPQHF
TRBV7-3,-,-,TRBJ1-2,TGTGCCAGCAGCCTACAGGGAACTGGCTACACCTTC,CASSLQGTGYTF
TRBV7-2,TRBD2,-,TRBJ2-1,TGTGCCAGCAGCTTAAGGACTAGCGGCAGCTCCTACAATGAGCAGTTCTTC,CASSLRTSGSSYNEQFF
TRBV6-1,TRBD1,once,TRBJ2-7,TGTGCCAGCAGTGAGACAGGGATCGGATACGAGCAGTACTTC,CASSETGIGYEQYF